Included here is one T cell receptor beta chain sequence, with context. No antigen is known for it. These data are taken from a study of response to subunit inactivated influenza vaccine. Germline trimming cut 7 bases from V and 7 bases from J; bases unmatched to any gene: 7. Germline V CDR1 and CDR2: MNHEY, SVGEGT. The CDR3 is made up of 13 amino acids. TCRdb reprocessed the RT-PCR reads via MiXCR and lists one record per CDR3 protein. The data show around 540,000 distinct CDR3 sequences, 10% to 15% seen once. Findings and limits, study-wide: It was suggested by the authors that few new T cells are recruited by each seasonal influenza vaccination.

This TCR came from a man aged 50-59 years who received an inactivated influenza vaccine. The J gene is TRBJ2-1, the V gene TRBV6-2 or TRBV6-3; the match to TRBD1 covers 7 bases. The source was PBMCs from blood, collected on the day of vaccination. The DNA of the CDR3 is TGTGCCAGCAATCGGGACAGTACTAATGAGCAGTTCTTC. It encodes CASNRDSTNEQFF.